The rows below give T cell receptor beta chains drawn from one sample of a study of blood T cell repertoires in COVID-19. Here immunoSEQ multiplex PCR was the method, and the copy in TCRdb shows in-frame clones only, minus some. Of approximately 100,000 clones in the sample, approximately 90% were seen once. Material: peripheral blood. These receptors all come from a human donor with COVID-19, enrolled during active disease. The donor label of this sample is uncertain. Both conserved end residues are part of each CDR3. The D gene is left open where the match is weak. Not all rows give a size; the values are once, few, many and, for expanded clones, a class.

D gene	V gene	J gene	clone size	CDR3 DNA	CDR3 protein
-	TRBV7-9	TRBJ1-1	-	TGTGCCAGCAGCTTAAGCCGGAACACTGAAGCTTTCTTT	CASSLSRNTEAFF
-	TRBV7-2	TRBJ1-2	once	TGTGCCAGCAGCCTAGGAGGGGGATTACTCTATGGCTACACCTTC	CASSLGGGLLYGYTF
-	TRBV6-5	TRBJ1-4	-	TGTGCCAGCAGTACCTCACCCGGGGGGATTAGGTTGTTTTTT	CASSTSPGGIRLFF
-	TRBV5-1	TRBJ2-3	-	TGCGCCAGCAGCTTGGTAACGGGGACAGATACGCAGTATTTT	CASSLVTGTDTQYF
TRBD1	TRBV9	TRBJ1-6	-	TGTGCCAGCAGCGGACAGGGGGCTTATAATTCACCCCTCCACTTT	CASSGQGAYNSPLHF
-	TRBV15	TRBJ2-3	-	TGTGCCACCAGCAGAGATCGGTCTAGTAAAGGAGATACGCAGTATTTT	CATSRDRSSKGDTQYF
TRBD1	TRBV5-5	TRBJ1-1	-	TGTGCCAGCAGCCCAATGCAGGGGGCTGAGGGCACTGAAGCTTTCTTT	CASSPMQGAEGTEAFF
TRBD2	TRBV13	TRBJ2-2	-	TGTGCCAGCAGCCTTTACTTGAGTAGCGGGGGGACCGGGGAGCTGTTTTTT	CASSLYLSSGGTGELFF
-	TRBV15	TRBJ1-2	-	TGTGCCACCAGCAGAGATGTAGGAGCTGGTGGCTACACCTTC	CATSRDVGAGGYTF
TRBD1	TRBV7-9	TRBJ1-6	-	TGTGCCAGCAGCCCCGGACAGGAGACGAATTCACCCCTCCACTTT	CASSPGQETNSPLHF
TRBD1	TRBV6-1	TRBJ1-2	-	TGTGCCAGCAGACCGACAGGGGGATCGGGTGGCTACACCTTC	CASRPTGGSGGYTF
-	TRBV24-1	TRBJ2-1	-	TGTGCCACCAGTGAAAGGACTGCCGGGGATGAGCAGTTCTTC	CATSERTAGDEQFF
-	TRBV18	TRBJ2-7	-	TGTGCCAGCTCACCATCGTTCACAGACAGGCTTGCCTACGAGCAGTACTTC	CASSPSFTDRLAYEQYF
-	TRBV6-5	TRBJ1-6	few	TGTGCCAGCAGTTACTCGGGGTGGACAGTAAATTCACCCCTCCACTTT	CASSYSGWTVNSPLHF
TRBD1	TRBV9	TRBJ1-6	few	TGTGCCAGCAGCCCCTGGGACAGGGTGGCGCCCCTCCACTTT	CASSPWDRVAPLHF
-	TRBV10-3	TRBJ2-1	-	TGTGCCATCAGTGAGATTAGGGGAAATGAGCAGTTCTTC	CAISEIRGNEQFF
TRBD1	TRBV7-2	TRBJ2-5	-	TGTGCCAGCAGCCTCGGACAGGGCCTACCCGTCTCGGAGACCCAGTACTTC	CASSLGQGLPVSETQYF
-	TRBV2	TRBJ1-2	-	TGTGCCAGCACCTCCCTCCGCGGGGGGGCGGGCGGCTACACCTTC	CASTSLRGGAGGYTF
TRBD2	TRBV12-5	TRBJ2-1	-	TGTGCTAGTGGCTCGACTAGCACTGAGCAGTTCTTC	CASGSTSTEQFF
-	TRBV19	TRBJ1-4	once	TGTGCCAGTAGTATACACAGTGAGACTAATGAAAAACTGTTTTTT	CASSIHSETNEKLFF
-	TRBV19	TRBJ2-7	-	TGTGCCAGTATATCCCTAAGCTCCTACGAGCAGTACTTC	CASISLSSYEQYF
-	TRBV9	TRBJ2-3	-	TGTGCCAGCAGCGTACCCCCCTATCTTTCTAGCACAGATACGCAGTATTTT	CASSVPPYLSSTDTQYF
-	TRBV2	TRBJ1-2	-	TGTGCCAGCAGTGAAGAGGATCGGGGGGTCTATGGCTACACCTTC	CASSEEDRGVYGYTF
TRBD1	TRBV7-9	TRBJ1-3	-	TGTGCCAGCAGCTTAGTGGGGAGACAGGGCCGCAACACCATATATTTT	CASSLVGRQGRNTIYF
-	TRBV2	TRBJ2-5	-	TGTGCCAGCAGCCATAGGCAGGTTCAAGAGACCCAGTACTTC	CASSHRQVQETQYF